Listed here are 21 T cell receptor beta chains from one sample, sequenced in a study of early T cells in non-severe SARS-CoV-2 infection. TCRdb ran MiXCR on the 5' RACE reads and lists one entry per CDR3 protein. The sample lists 55,000 to 80,000 distinct CDR3 sequences, about 10% occurring once. This material consisted of whole blood, taken at baseline. All receptors come from an adult who was a healthcare worker with PCR-confirmed SARS-CoV-2 infection or an uninfected control (not recorded which).

The V gene is TRBV12-3 or TRBV12-4, the J gene TRBJ2-7; TRBD2 agrees at 14 bases. The CDR3 contains 16 residues. After removal of 5 bases from V and 5 bases from J, the junction contained 8 bases not matched to a gene. CDR3 residues: CASSTTSGRGFHEQYF. CDR3 DNA sequence: TGTGCCAGCAGTACGACTAGCGGGAGGGGTTTTCACGAGCAGTACTTC.

V gene TRBV9 combines with J gene TRBJ1-2; D is perhaps TRBD1 (6 bases). The CDR3 has 14 residues. Trimming took off 5 bases at V and 7 bases at J, with 18 bases between the two ends. The germline gives CDR1 SGDLS, CDR2 YYNGEE. In DNA form, the CDR3 reads TGTGCCAGCAGAGGGGGTACAGGGCAAGGTGGCTACACCTTC. This sequence encodes CASRGGTGQGGYTF.

This clonotype was counted between two and nine times. The CDR3 loop reads CASSKGTGGNTIYF. CDR3 in DNA: TGTGCCAGCAGCAAGGGAACAGGGGGAAACACCATATATTTT. The chain couples TRBV5-5 to TRBJ1-3, with D perhaps matching TRBD1 (6 bases). CDR3 length: 14 residues. The V and J ends lost 4 bases and 4 bases respectively, with 12 bases between them. Germline CDR1 and CDR2: SGHKS and YYEKEE (reference sequence).

The sample holds a few counts of this clonotype. V is TRBV7-6 and J is TRBJ2-5; no reliable D call. V was pared by 2 bases and J by 5 bases, with 9 bases between. Germline CDR1 is SGHVS and CDR2 is FNYEAQ. This CDR3 spans 13 amino acids. As DNA, the CDR3 is TGTGCCAGCAGCTTACGGGTGGTGGAGACCCAGTACTTC. The encoded protein is CASSLRVVETQYF. The variable domain in full, completed from reference TRBV7-6 and TRBJ2-5, reads GAGVSQSPRYKVTKRGQDVALRCDPISGHVSLYWYRQALGQGPEFLTYFNYEAQQDKSGLPNDRFSAERPEGSISTLTIQRTEQRDSAMYRCASSLRVVETQYFGPGTRLLVL.

This clonotype was detected a few times. CDR3 region: CASSREHYGYTF. The CDR3 bases are TGTGCCAGCAGCAGGGAGCACTATGGCTACACCTTC. The chain recombines TRBV14 with TRBJ1-2; D gene ambiguous. The germline CDR1 and CDR2 sequences are SGHDN and FVKESK. V shed 5 bases and J shed 3 bases, with 7 bases lying between them. The CDR3 contains 12 residues.

The rearrangement joins TRBV19 to TRBJ1-5, with 10 bases fitting TRBD1. CDR1 is LNHDA and CDR2 is SQIVND in the germline V gene (reference sequence). V shed 1 base and J 5 bases; nucleotides not matched to a gene: 5. This CDR3 has 16 residues. The CDR3 is CASSIGPGQGHQPQHF. The CDR3 region has the DNA TGTGCCAGTAGTATAGGACCGGGACAGGGGCATCAGCCCCAGCATTTT.

The chain combines TRBV12-3 or TRBV12-4 with TRBJ1-4, with unresolved D. The germline V and J ends were trimmed by 6 bases and 8 bases, with 10 bases remaining between them. The CDR3 is 12 amino acids. CDR3 coding DNA: TGTGCCAGCAGAGGACGAGAAGAAAAACTGTTTTTT. It translates to CASRGREEKLFF.

At least ten counts were recorded for this clonotype. The rearrangement joins TRBV7-8 to TRBJ1-1; D might be TRBD1 (5 bases). The germline V gene has CDR1 SGHVS and CDR2 FQNEAQ. V was clipped by 4 bases and J by 5 bases, with 14 bases between them. CDR3 length: 14 residues. The chain's CDR3 is CASSSGTHGTEAFF. CDR3 nucleotide sequence: TGTGCCAGCAGCTCAGGGACCCACGGGACTGAAGCTTTCTTT.

This clonotype was seen repeatedly, ten times or more. The chain joins TRBV27 to TRBJ2-3; D is unclear. This CDR3 has 15 amino acids. CDR1 is MNHEY, CDR2 SMNVEV, per germline (reference sequence). CDR3 sequence reads: CATSYISPSTDTQYF. The CDR3 bases are TGTGCAACCTCTTACATCAGCCCGAGCACAGATACGCAGTATTTT.

This clonotype was recorded at least ten times. V is TRBV30 and J is TRBJ2-7, with a possible D match to TRBD1 (6 bases). Trimming shortened V by 0 bases and J by 1 base, and 7 bases separated the two germline ends. This CDR3 comprises 13 residues. The germline V gene encodes CDR1 GTSNPN and CDR2 SVGIG (reference sequence). The chain's CDR3 is CAWSVRGSYEQYF. The CDR3 DNA follows: TGTGCCTGGAGTGTCAGGGGTTCCTACGAGCAGTACTTC. Based on the CDR3 plus reference TRBV30 and TRBJ2-7, the full variable domain is SQTIHQWPATLVQPVGSPLSLECTVEGTSNPNLYWYRQAAGRGLQLLFYSVGIGQISSEVPQNLSASRPQDRQFILSSKKLLLSDSGFYLCAWSVRGSYEQYFGPGTRLTVT.

This clonotype was observed a handful of times. The rearrangement uses TRBV6-6 and TRBJ2-3; 9 nucleotides line up with TRBD2. After removal of 2 bases from V and 3 bases from J, the junction contained 6 bases not matched to a gene. This CDR3 is built from 16 residues. Germline lookup yields CDR1 MNHNY and CDR2 SVGAGI (reference sequence). As DNA, the CDR3 is TGTGCCAGCAGTTACGGAAGCGGGGGGAGGACAGATACGCAGTATTTT. It is translated as CASSYGSGGRTDTQYF.

This clonotype has ten or more counts. The DNA of the CDR3 is TGCGCCAGCAGCCCCCAAGGGCGGAGAAGCAATCAGCCCCAGCATTTT. Translation gives CASSPQGRRSNQPQHF. The genes are TRBV4-1 and TRBJ1-5; D not certain. V dropped 4 bases and J dropped 1 base, with 14 bases sitting between them. Germline V lookup: CDR1 MGHRA, CDR2 YSYEKL. The CDR3 spans 16 residues.

This rearrangement joins TRBV11-2 to TRBJ2-5; 7 nucleotides align to TRBD1. V shed 3 bases and J 4 bases; nucleotides not matched to a gene: 8. Looked up from germline, CDR1 is SGHAT and CDR2 is FQNNGV. This CDR3 comprises 15 residues. The CDR3 coding sequence is TGTGCCAGCAGCTTCCCGACAGGGTTGAGAGAGACCCAGTACTTC. It translates to CASSFPTGLRETQYF.

The genes are TRBV7-6 and TRBJ2-7, with D perhaps TRBD1 (7 bases). V shed 4 bases and J shed 5 bases, with 18 bases lying between them. The CDR3 extends over 15 amino acids. Germline CDR1 and CDR2: SGHVS and FNYEAQ. The CDR3: CASSSGLSGGNEQYF. CDR3 bases: TGTGCCAGCAGCTCCGGACTATCAGGGGGTAACGAGCAGTACTTC.

The rearrangement joins TRBV5-4 to TRBJ2-7; D not certain. CDR3 length: 13 residues. Germline V gene data show CDR1 as SGHNT and CDR2 as YYREEE (reference sequence). V was clipped by 2 bases and J by 0 bases, with 6 bases between them. DNA for the CDR3: TGTGCCAGCAGCTTTGGCCGCTCCTACGAGCAGTACTTC. Translation gives CASSFGRSYEQYF. The complete variable domain, with remaining parts taken from reference TRBV5-4 and TRBJ2-7, reads ETGVTQSPTHLIKTRGQQVTLRCSSQSGHNTVSWYQQALGQGPQFIFQYYREEENGRGNFPPRFSGLQFPNYSSELNVNALELDDSALYLCASSFGRSYEQYFGPGTRLTVT.

This chain uses TRBV25-1 with TRBJ2-1; TRBD2 agrees at 11 bases. J was trimmed by 7 bases and V by 3 bases; bases with no gene match: 11. Germline values: CDR1 MGHDK, CDR2 SYGVNS. This CDR3 has 17 residues. The CDR3, as DNA: TGTGCCAGCAGTGACGATATAGCGGGAGGGCCGTCAAATGAGCAGTTCTTC. Its protein is CASSDDIAGGPSNEQFF.

This clonotype was detected many times. V and J are TRBV5-1 and TRBJ2-3, with D hard to call. This CDR3 has 13 amino acids. Germline CDR1 and CDR2: SGHRS and YFSETQ. Trimming shortened V by 0 bases and J by 5 bases, and 7 bases separated the two germline ends. CDR3 loop: CASSLAGVDTQYF. The CDR3 nucleotides are TGCGCCAGCAGCTTGGCCGGTGTAGATACGCAGTATTTT.

The V gene is TRBV12-3 or TRBV12-4, the J gene TRBJ2-1, with 11 bases aligning to TRBD2. Trimming took 5 bases from V and 6 from J; bases not matched to a gene: 6. The CDR3 covers 15 residues. The DNA of the CDR3 is TGTGCCAGCAGTCAAAGGACTAGCGGGCCCAATGAGCAGTTCTTC. Protein product: CASSQRTSGPNEQFF.

In its sample, this clonotype was seen a few times. The chain carries TRBV15 and TRBJ2-7; 11 bases map to TRBD2. CDR1 is LNHNV, CDR2 YYDKDF, per germline (reference sequence). J lost 6 bases, V lost 1 base, and 5 bases had no gene match. CDR3 length: 15 residues. The CDR3 region is CATSRALAGEVEQYF. In DNA, the CDR3 is TGTGCCACCAGCAGAGCACTAGCGGGAGAGGTCGAGCAGTACTTC.

V gene TRBV7-2 combines with J gene TRBJ2-1; the D gene is possibly TRBD1 (5 bases). This CDR3 is 12 amino acids long. CDR1 is SGHTA and CDR2 is FQGNSA in the germline V gene. V gave up 2 bases and J gave up 10 bases, with 9 bases separating them. CDR3 sequence: CASSLTGNEQFF. The CDR3 DNA reads TGTGCCAGCAGCTTAACAGGTAACGAGCAGTTCTTC.

This clonotype was recorded a few times. V gene TRBV5-1 combines with J gene TRBJ2-5; 9 bases map to TRBD1. V lost 3 bases and J lost 6; bases outside the gene matches: 6. CDR3 length: 14 amino acids. CDR1 is SGHRS and CDR2 is YFSETQ in the germline V gene. CDR3 in DNA: TGCGCCAGCAGCTCACAGGGGGCGCAGCAGACCCAGTACTTC. Translating it yields CASSSQGAQQTQYF. The full variable domain, its missing parts supplied by reference TRBV5-1 and TRBJ2-5, is KAGVTQTPRYLIKTRGQQVTLSCSPISGHRSVSWYQQTPGQGLQFLFEYFSETQRNKGNFPGRFSGRQFSNSRSEMNVSTLELGDSALYLCASSSQGAQQTQYFGPGTRLLVL.